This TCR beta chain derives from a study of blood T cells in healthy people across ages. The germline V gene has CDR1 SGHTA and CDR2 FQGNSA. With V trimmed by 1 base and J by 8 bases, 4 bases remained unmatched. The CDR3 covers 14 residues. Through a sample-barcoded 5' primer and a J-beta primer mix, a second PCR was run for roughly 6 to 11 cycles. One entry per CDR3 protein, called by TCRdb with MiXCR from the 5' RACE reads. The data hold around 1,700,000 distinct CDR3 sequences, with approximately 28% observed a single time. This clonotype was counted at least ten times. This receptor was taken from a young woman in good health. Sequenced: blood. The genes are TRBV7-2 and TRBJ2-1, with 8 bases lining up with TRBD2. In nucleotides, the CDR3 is TGTGCCAGCAGCTTAGAAAGCGGGAGCTATGAGCAGTTCTTC. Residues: CASSLESGSYEQFF.